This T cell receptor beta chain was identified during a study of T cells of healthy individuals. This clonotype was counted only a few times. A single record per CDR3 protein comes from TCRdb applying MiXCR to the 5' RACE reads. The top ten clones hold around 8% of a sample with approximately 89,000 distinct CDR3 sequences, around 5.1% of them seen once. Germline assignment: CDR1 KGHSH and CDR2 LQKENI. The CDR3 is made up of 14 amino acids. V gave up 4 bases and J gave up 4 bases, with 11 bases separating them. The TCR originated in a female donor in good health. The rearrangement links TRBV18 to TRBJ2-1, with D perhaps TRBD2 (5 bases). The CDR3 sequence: CASSLRTGYNEQFF. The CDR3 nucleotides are TGTGCCAGCTCACTCAGGACTGGGTACAATGAGCAGTTCTTC.